This T cell receptor beta chain was observed in a study of OX40 agonist ivuxolimab in advanced cancers. The CDR3 extends over 14 amino acids. The ends were cut back, 6 bases at V and 0 bases at J, with 9 bases in the middle. The germline V gene encodes CDR1 ENHRY and CDR2 SYGVKD. Assay used: immunoSEQ multiplex PCR; TCRdb lists only in-frame clones, some missing. The table shows tens of thousands of clones, with 86% occurring only once. V usage is TRBV10-3 and J usage is TRBJ2-1; the D gene is possibly TRBD1 (6 bases). Specimen: CD4+ or CD8+ T cells sorted from blood, collected in a trial of the OX40 agonist ivuxolimab. This TCR was sampled from an adult with an advanced solid tumor such as melanoma, head and neck, liver or kidney cancer. The CDR3, as DNA: TGTGCCATCAGCGGACAGAGCTCCTACAATGAGCAGTTCTTC. This encodes CAISGQSSYNEQFF.